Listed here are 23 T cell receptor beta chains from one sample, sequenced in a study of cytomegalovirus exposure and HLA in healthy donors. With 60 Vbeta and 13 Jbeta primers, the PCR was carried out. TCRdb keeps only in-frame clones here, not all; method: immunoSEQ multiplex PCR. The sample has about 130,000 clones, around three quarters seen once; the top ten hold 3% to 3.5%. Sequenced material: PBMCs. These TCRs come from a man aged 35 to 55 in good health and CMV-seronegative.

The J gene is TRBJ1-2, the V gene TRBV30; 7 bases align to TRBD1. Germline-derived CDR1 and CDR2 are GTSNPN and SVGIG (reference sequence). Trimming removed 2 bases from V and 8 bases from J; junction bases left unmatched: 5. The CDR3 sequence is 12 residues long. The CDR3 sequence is CAWSTDRSGYTF. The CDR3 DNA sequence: TGTGCCTGGAGTACGGACAGGTCCGGCTACACCTTC.

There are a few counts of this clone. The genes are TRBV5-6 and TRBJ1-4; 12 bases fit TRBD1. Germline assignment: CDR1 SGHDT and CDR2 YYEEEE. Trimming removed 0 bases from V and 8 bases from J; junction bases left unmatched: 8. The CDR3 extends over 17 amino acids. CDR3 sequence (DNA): TGTGCCAGCAGCTTGGAGGGACAGGGGGCGTCGGGCGAAAAACTGTTTTTT. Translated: CASSLEGQGASGEKLFF.

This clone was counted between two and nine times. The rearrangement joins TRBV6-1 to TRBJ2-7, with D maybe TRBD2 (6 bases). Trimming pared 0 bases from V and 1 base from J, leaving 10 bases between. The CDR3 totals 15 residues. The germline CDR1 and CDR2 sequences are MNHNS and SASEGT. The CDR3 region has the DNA TGTGCCAGCAGTGAAGCCGGGGAGGTATCCTACGAGCAGTACTTC. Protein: CASSEAGEVSYEQYF.

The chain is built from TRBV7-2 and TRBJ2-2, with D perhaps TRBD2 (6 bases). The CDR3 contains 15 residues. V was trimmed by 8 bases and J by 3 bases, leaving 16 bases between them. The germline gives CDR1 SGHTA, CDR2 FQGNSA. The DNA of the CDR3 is TGTGCCAGCCGGGGGACGCGTGTTTACACCGGGGAGCTGTTTTTT. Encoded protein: CASRGTRVYTGELFF. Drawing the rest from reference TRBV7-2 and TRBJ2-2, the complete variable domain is GAGVSQSPSNKVTEKGKDVELRCDPISGHTALYWYRQSLGQGLEFLIYFQGNSAPDKSGLPSDRFSAERTGGSVSTLTIQRTQQEDSAVYLCASRGTRVYTGELFFGEGSRLTVL.

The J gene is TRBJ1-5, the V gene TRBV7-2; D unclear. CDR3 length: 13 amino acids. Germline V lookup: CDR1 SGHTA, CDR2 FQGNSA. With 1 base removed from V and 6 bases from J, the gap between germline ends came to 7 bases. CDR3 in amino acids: CASSLDYIQPQHF. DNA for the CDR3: TGTGCCAGCAGCTTAGACTACATTCAGCCCCAGCATTTT.

The CDR3 DNA follows: TGTGCCATCAGTTCCCGGGAGGCCCGCGAGCAGTACTTC. Encoded protein: CAISSREAREQYF. The gene calls are TRBV10-3 and TRBJ2-7; TRBD2 agrees at 7 bases. CDR1 and CDR2 (germline): ENHRY, SYGVKD. V was pared by 5 bases and J by 6 bases, with 7 bases of the junction left unmatched. The CDR3 is 13 amino acids.

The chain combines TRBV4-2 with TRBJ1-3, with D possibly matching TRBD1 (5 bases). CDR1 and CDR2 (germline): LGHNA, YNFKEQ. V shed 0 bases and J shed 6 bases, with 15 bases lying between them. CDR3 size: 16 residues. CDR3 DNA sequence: TGTGCCAGCAGCCAAGATCTTCTGGGGGGTACAAACACCATATATTTT. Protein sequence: CASSQDLLGGTNTIYF.

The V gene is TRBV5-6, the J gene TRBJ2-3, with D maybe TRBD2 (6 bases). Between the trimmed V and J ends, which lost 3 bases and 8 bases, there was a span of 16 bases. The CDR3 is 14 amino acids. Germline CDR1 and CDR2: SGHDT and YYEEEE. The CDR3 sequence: CASSSKAGSGTQYF. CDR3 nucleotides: TGTGCCAGCAGCTCAAAGGCGGGATCTGGTACGCAGTATTTT.

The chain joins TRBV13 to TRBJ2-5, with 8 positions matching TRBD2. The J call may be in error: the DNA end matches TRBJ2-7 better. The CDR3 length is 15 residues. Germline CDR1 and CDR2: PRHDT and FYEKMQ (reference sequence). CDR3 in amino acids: CASSPPGGEPYEQYF. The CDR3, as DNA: TGTGCCAGCAGCCCTCCGGGGGGGGAGCCATACGAGCAGTACTTC.

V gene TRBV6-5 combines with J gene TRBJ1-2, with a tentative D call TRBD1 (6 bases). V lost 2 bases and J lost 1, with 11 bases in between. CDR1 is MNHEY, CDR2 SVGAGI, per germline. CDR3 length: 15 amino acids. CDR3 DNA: TGTGCCAGCAGTTACCGCCCGGACAGTAACTATGGCTACACCTTC. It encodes CASSYRPDSNYGYTF.

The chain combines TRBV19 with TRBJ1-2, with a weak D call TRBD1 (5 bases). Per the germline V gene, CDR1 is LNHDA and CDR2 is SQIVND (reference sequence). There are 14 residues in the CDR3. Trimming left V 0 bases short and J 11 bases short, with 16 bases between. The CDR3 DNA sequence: TGTGCCAGTAGTATAGATCCGGCGACAGTCCGTTACACCTTC. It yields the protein CASSIDPATVRYTF.

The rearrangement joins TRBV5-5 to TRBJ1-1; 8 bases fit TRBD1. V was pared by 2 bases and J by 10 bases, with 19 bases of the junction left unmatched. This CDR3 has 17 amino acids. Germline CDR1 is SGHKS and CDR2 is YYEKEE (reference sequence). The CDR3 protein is CASSFITSTDRAGRAFF. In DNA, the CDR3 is TGTGCCAGCAGCTTCATTACCTCCACGGACAGGGCAGGCCGAGCTTTCTTT.

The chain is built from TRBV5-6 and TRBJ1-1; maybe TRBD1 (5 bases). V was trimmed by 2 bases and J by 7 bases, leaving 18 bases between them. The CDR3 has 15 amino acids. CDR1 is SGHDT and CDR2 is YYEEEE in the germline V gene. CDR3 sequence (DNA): TGTGCCAGCAGCTTATTTAGGGGCAGCCTCCATGAAGCTTTCTTT. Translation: CASSLFRGSLHEAFF.

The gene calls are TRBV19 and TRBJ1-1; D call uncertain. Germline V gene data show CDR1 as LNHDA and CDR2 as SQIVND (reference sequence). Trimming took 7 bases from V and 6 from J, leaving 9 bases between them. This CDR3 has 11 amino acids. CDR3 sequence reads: CASTSGAEAFF. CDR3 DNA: TGTGCCAGTACATCCGGTGCTGAAGCTTTCTTT.

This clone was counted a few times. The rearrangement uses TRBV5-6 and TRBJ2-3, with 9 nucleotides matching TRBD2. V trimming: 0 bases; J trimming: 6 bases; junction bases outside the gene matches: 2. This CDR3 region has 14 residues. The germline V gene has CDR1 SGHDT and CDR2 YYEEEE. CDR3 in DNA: TGTGCCAGCAGCTTGGTGCGGGGGGGGGATACGCAGTATTTT. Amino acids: CASSLVRGGDTQYF.

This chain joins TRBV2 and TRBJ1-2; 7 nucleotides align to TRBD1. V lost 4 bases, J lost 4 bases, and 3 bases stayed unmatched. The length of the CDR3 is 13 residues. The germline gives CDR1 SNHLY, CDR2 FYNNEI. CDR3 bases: TGTGCCAGCAGTGCCCGGGACAGCTATGGCTACACCTTC. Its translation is CASSARDSYGYTF.

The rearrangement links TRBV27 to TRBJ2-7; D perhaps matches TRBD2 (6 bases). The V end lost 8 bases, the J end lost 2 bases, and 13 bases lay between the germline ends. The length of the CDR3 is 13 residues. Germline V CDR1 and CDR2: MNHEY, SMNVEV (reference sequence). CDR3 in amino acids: CASRLAAPYEQYF. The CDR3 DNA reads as TGTGCCAGCCGGTTAGCGGCCCCCTACGAGCAGTACTTC.

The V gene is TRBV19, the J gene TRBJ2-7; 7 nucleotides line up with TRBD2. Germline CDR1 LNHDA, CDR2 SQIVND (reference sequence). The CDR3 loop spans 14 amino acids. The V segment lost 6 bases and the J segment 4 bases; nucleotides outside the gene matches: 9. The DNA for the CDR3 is TGTGCCAGTAGGGGATCGGCGGGAGCTTACGAGCAGTACTTC. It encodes CASRGSAGAYEQYF. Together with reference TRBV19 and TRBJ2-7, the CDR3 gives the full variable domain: DGGITQSPKYLFRKEGQNVTLSCEQNLNHDAMYWYRQDPGQGLRLIYYSQIVNDFQKGDIAEGYSVSREKKESFPLTVTSAQKNPTAFYLCASRGSAGAYEQYFGPGTRLTVT.

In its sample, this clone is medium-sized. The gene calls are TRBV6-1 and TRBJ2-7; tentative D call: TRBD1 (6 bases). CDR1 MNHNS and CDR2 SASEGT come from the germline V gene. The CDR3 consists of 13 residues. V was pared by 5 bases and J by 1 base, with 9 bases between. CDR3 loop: CASSTGFSYEQYF. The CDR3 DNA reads TGTGCCAGCAGTACAGGGTTTTCCTACGAGCAGTACTTC.

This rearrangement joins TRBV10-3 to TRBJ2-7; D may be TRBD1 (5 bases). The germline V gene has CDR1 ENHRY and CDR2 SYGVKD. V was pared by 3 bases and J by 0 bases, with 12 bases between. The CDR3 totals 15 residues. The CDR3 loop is CAISEGAGSSYEQYF. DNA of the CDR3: TGTGCCATCAGTGAAGGGGCAGGTAGCTCCTACGAGCAGTACTTC.

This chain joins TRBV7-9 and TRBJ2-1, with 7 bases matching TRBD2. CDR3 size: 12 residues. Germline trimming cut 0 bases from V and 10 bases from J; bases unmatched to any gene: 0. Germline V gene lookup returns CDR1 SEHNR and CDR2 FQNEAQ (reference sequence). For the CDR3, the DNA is TGTGCCAGCAGCTTAGCTAGCGGGGAGCAGTTCTTC. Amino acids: CASSLASGEQFF.

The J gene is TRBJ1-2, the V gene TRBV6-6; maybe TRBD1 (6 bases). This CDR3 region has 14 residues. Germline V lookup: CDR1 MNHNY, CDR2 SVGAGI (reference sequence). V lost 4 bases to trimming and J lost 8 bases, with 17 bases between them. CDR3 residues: CASSSGTRAQGYTF. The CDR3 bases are TGTGCCAGCAGTTCCGGGACACGGGCGCAAGGCTACACCTTC.

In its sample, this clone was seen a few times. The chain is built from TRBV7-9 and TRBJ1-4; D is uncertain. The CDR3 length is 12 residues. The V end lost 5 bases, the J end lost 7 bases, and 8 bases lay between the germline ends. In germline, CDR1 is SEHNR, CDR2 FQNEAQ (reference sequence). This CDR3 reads CASSPPGEKLFF. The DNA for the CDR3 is TGTGCCAGCAGCCCGCCCGGTGAAAAACTGTTTTTT. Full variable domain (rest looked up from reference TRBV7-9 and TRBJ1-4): DTGVSQNPRHKITKRGQNVTFRCDPISEHNRLYWYRQTLGQGPEFLTYFQNEAQLEKSRLLSDRFSAERPKGSFSTLEIQRTEQGDSAMYLCASSPPGEKLFFGSGTQLSVL.